This TCR beta chain was sequenced during a study of control samples from healthy donors and cancer patients. TCRdb's table, derived via immunoSEQ multiplex PCR, lists solely in-frame clones and lacks some. The sample lists around 170,000 clones, almost 90% seen once, with just over 1.4% in the top ten. The length of the CDR3 is 14 residues. Trimming took 3 bases from V and 4 from J, leaving 12 bases between them. Germline CDR1 KGHSH, CDR2 LQKENI. The sample consisted of blood. This TCR was sampled from a woman aged 45-60 years in good health. The chain recombines TRBV18 with TRBJ1-1; D possibly corresponds to TRBD1 (5 bases). The CDR3 DNA sequence: TGTGCCAGCTCACCCCTACAGGCTGCCACTGAAGCTTTCTTT. It translates to CASSPLQAATEAFF.